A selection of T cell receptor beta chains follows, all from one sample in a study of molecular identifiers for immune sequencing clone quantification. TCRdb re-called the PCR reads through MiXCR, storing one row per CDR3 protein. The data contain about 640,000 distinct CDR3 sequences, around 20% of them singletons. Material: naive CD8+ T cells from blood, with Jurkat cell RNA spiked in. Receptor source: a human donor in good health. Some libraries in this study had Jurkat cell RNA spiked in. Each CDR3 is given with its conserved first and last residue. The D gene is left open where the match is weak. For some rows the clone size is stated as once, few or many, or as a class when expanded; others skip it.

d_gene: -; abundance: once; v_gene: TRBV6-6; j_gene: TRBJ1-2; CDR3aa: CASSHQQGANYGHTF; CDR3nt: TGTGCCAGCAGTCATCAACAGGGAGCAAACTATGGCCACACCTTC
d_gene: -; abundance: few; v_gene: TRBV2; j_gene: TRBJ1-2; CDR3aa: CASSEGFFYGYTF; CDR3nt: TGTGCCAGCAGTGAAGGGTTTTTCTATGGCTACACCTTC
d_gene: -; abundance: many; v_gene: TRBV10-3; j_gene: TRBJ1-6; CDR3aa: CAIMGINSPLHF; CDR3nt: TGTGCCATCATGGGGATTAATTCACCCCTCCACTTT
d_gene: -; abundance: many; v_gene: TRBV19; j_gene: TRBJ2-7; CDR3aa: CASSDGNYEQYF; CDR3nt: TGTGCCAGTAGTGACGGGAACTACGAGCAGTACTTC
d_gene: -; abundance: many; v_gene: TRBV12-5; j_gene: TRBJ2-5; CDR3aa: CASAGGQLETQYF; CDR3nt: TGTGCTAGTGCCGGCGGACAGCTAGAGACCCAGTACTTC
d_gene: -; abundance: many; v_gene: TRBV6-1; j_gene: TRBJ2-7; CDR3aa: CASRSQGYEQYF; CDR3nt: TGTGCCAGCAGATCTCAGGGGTACGAGCAGTACTTC
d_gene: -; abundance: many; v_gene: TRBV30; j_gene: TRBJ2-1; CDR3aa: CAWSQPYSSYNEQFF; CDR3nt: TGTGCCTGGAGTCAGCCCTATAGCTCCTACAATGAGCAGTTCTTC
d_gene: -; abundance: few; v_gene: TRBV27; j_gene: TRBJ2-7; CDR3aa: CASSFGGRGSSYEQYF; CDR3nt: TGTGCCAGCAGTTTTGGGGGCCGGGGGTCCTCCTACGAGCAGTACTTC
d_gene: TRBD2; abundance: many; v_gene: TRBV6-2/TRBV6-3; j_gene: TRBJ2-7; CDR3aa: CASRSGTSGIENEQYF; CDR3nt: TGTGCCAGCAGGTCCGGGACTAGCGGGATCGAGAACGAGCAGTACTTC
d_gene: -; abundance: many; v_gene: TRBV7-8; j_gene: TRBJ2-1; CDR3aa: CASRPGSYNEQFF; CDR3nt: TGTGCCAGCAGGCCGGGCTCCTACAATGAGCAGTTCTTC
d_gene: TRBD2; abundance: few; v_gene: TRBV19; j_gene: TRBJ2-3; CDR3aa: CASSVLLAGYTDTQYF; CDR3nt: TGTGCCAGTAGTGTCCTCTTAGCGGGGTACACAGATACGCAGTATTTT
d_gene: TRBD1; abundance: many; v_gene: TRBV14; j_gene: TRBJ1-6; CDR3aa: CASSQAGTGAYNSPLHF; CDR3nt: TGTGCCAGCAGCCAAGCAGGGACAGGGGCCTATAATTCACCCCTCCACTTT
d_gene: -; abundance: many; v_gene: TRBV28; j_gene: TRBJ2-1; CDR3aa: CASVSLGTPKTYNEQFF; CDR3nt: TGTGCCAGCGTCTCCCTCGGGACACCCAAAACCTACAATGAGCAGTTCTTC
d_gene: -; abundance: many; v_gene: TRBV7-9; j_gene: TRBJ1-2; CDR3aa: CASASDLQGHYGYTF; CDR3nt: TGTGCCAGCGCTTCTGACCTACAGGGCCACTATGGCTACACCTTC
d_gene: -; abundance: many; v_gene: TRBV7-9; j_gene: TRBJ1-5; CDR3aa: CASSPPGLGSNQPQHF; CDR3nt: TGTGCCAGCAGCCCTCCGGGTCTGGGTAGCAATCAGCCCCAGCATTTT
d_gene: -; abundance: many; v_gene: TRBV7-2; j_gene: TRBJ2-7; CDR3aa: CASSTLGTSTYEQYF; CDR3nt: TGTGCCAGCAGCACTCTAGGGACTTCCACCTACGAGCAGTACTTC
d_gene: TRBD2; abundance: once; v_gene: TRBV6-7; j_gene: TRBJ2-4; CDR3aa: CASSYSGGGGAKNIQYF; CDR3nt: TGTGCCAGCAGTTACTCGGGCGGGGGGGGGGCCAAAAACATTCAGTACTTC
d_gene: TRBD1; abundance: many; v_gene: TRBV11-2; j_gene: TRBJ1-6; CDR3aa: CASSLDRSWASPLHF; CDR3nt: TGTGCCAGCAGCTTGGACAGGTCTTGGGCTTCACCCCTCCACTTT
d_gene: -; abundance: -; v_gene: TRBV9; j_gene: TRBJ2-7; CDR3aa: CASSVEPTGQYEQYF; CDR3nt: TGTGCCAGCAGCGTAGAACCGACAGGACAGTACGAGCAGTACTTC
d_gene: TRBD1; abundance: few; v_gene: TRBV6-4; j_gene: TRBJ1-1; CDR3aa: CASRGQGASEAFF; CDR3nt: TGTGCCAGCAGAGGACAGGGGGCAAGTGAAGCTTTCTTT
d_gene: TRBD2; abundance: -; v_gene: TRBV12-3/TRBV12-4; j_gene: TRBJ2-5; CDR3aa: CASSFTGGASGQETQYF; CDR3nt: TGTGCCAGCAGTTTTACGGGGGGGGCTAGCGGACAAGAGACCCAGTACTTC
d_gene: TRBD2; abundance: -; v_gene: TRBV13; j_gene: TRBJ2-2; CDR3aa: CASSYGLAGDTGELFF; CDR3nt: TGTGCCAGCAGCTACGGACTAGCGGGAGATACCGGGGAGCTGTTTTTT
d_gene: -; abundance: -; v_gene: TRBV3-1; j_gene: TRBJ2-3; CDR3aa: CASSPSGGGGLTDTQYF; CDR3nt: TGTGCCAGCAGCCCTAGCGGAGGGGGGGGCCTCACAGATACGCAGTATTTT
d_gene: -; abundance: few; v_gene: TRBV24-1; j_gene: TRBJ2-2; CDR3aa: CATSDGVGELFF; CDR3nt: TGTGCCACCAGTGATGGGGTCGGGGAGCTGTTTTTT
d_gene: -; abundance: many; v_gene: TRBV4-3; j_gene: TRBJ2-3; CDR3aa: CASSGEGADTQYF; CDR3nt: TGCGCCAGCAGCGGTGAAGGGGCAGATACGCAGTATTTT
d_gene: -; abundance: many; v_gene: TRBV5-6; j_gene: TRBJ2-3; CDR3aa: CASSPWAESLTDTQYF; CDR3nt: TGTGCCAGCAGCCCCTGGGCTGAATCCCTCACAGATACGCAGTATTTT
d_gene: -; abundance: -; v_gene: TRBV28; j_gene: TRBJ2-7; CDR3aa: CASNAYTYSYGQYF; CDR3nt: TGTGCCAGCAACGCTTATACTTACTCCTACGGGCAGTACTTC
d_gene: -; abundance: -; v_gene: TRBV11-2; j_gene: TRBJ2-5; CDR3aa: CASSPTRGTQYF; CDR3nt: TGTGCCAGCAGCCCCACCAGGGGGACCCAGTACTTC
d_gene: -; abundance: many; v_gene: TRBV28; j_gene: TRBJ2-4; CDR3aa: CASSYKYREVGAKNIQYF; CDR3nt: TGTGCCAGCAGTTATAAATACAGGGAGGTCGGGGCCAAAAACATTCAGTACTTC
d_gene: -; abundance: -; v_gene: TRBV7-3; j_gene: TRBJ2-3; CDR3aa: CASSLGAEAGDTQYF; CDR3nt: TGTGCCAGCAGCTTGGGCGCGGAGGCTGGAGATACGCAGTATTTT
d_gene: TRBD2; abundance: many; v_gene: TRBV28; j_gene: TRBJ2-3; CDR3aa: CASSFSTSGSSMGTDTQYF; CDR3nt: TGTGCCAGCAGTTTTAGTACTAGCGGGAGTAGTATGGGCACAGATACGCAGTATTTT